This entry lists 21 T cell receptor beta chains sequenced from one sample in a study of OX40 agonist ivuxolimab in advanced cancers. Profiled with immunoSEQ multiplex PCR; TCRdb holds only in-frame clones, not every one. The profile shows roughly 49,000 clones, roughly 79% of them singletons. Sequencing used CD4+ or CD8+ T cells sorted from blood, obtained in a trial of the OX40 agonist ivuxolimab. The source is an adult with an advanced solid tumor such as melanoma, head and neck, liver or kidney cancer.

The chain has TRBV6-4 and TRBJ2-3, with a weak D call TRBD2 (5 bases). Between the trimmed V and J ends, which lost 3 bases and 4 bases, there was a span of 8 bases. Germline CDR1 reads MRHNA; CDR2 reads SNTAGT. CDR3 length equals 13 residues. The CDR3 spells CASSEEVADTQYF. In DNA, the CDR3 is TGTGCCAGCAGTGAGGAGGTAGCAGATACGCAGTATTTT.

The chain links TRBV28 to TRBJ2-7; 12 positions agree with TRBD2. Germline CDR1 and CDR2: MDHEN and SYDVKM. V shed 6 bases and J 5 bases; nucleotides not matched to a gene: 11. The CDR3 spans 16 residues. CDR3 in amino acids: CASRRQGTSGQNEQYF. The DNA for the CDR3 is TGTGCCAGCAGGCGACAAGGGACTAGCGGGCAAAACGAGCAGTACTTC.

The chain is built from TRBV4-1 and TRBJ2-7; TRBD2 matches 11 bases. The CDR3 runs to 15 residues. Germline assignment: CDR1 MGHRA and CDR2 YSYEKL. J was trimmed by 6 bases and V by 1 base; bases with no gene match: 5. CDR3 in DNA: TGCGCCAGCAGCCAAGTCCCTAGCGGGAGGCGCGAGCAGTACTTC. It encodes CASSQVPSGRREQYF.

The rearrangement uses TRBV19 and TRBJ2-1; D perhaps matches TRBD2 (6 bases). The CDR3 runs to 13 residues. CDR1 is LNHDA and CDR2 is SQIVND in the germline V gene (reference sequence). The ends were cut back, 8 bases at V and 9 bases at J, with 17 bases in the middle. The CDR3 loop is CASGSGEKSEQFF. The CDR3 DNA is TGTGCCAGTGGGTCGGGAGAGAAGAGTGAGCAGTTCTTC.

This chain connects TRBV5-4 to TRBJ2-7, with 8 bases that match TRBD2. J was trimmed by 4 bases and V by 1 base; bases with no gene match: 4. Germline CDR1 and CDR2: SGHNT and YYREEE (reference sequence). The CDR3 loop spans 14 amino acids. CDR3 nucleotide sequence: TGTGCCAGCAGCTTGAGCGGGAGTAGTTACGAGCAGTACTTC. As protein: CASSLSGSSYEQYF.

The chain is built from TRBV5-6 and TRBJ1-1, with D maybe TRBD1 (6 bases). The CDR3 extends over 15 amino acids. Germline V CDR1 and CDR2: SGHDT, YYEEEE. Trimming stripped 4 bases from V and 3 bases from J, with 16 bases between. This chain's CDR3 is CASSVGGDLDTEAFF. The CDR3 DNA reads TGTGCCAGCAGCGTAGGGGGGGATTTGGACACTGAAGCTTTCTTT.

This clone was detected only a few times. The CDR3 loop reads CASSFSVSEQYF. CDR3 coding DNA: TGTGCCAGCAGCTTTTCAGTGAGTGAGCAGTACTTC. V and J are TRBV5-5 and TRBJ2-7; D is uncertain. The V end lost 2 bases, the J end lost 7 bases, and 10 bases lay between the germline ends. CDR3 length: 12 residues. CDR1 is SGHKS and CDR2 is YYEKEE in the germline V gene (reference sequence).

This clone was recorded once. This chain joins TRBV7-2 and TRBJ2-7, with 8 bases aligning to TRBD2. V lost 2 bases, J lost 0 bases, and 3 bases stayed unmatched. The CDR3 has 15 residues. Germline V lookup: CDR1 SGHTA, CDR2 FQGNSA. In nucleotides, the CDR3 is TGTGCCAGCAGCTTATCAGCGGGAGTCTCCTACGAGCAGTACTTC. Translating gives CASSLSAGVSYEQYF.

The rearrangement joins TRBV4-3 to TRBJ2-5; 9 bases agree with TRBD2. The DNA end favors TRBJ2-7, so the J call may be wrong. The CDR3 sequence is 16 residues long. The germline gives CDR1 LGHNA, CDR2 YSLEER. The CDR3 spells CASSPRTSVTTYEQYF. For the CDR3, the DNA is TGCGCCAGCAGCCCGCGGACTAGCGTCACGACCTACGAGCAGTACTTC.

The J gene is TRBJ2-1, the V gene TRBV4-3; unclear D gene. The CDR3 contains 13 residues. V was cut by 0 bases and J by 9 bases, with 9 bases left in between. CDR1 LGHNA and CDR2 YSLEER come from the germline V gene. The CDR3 region is CASSQDASREQFF. In DNA, the CDR3 is TGCGCCAGCAGCCAAGATGCCAGCCGTGAGCAGTTCTTC.

The gene calls are TRBV6-5 and TRBJ2-7; 8 nucleotides agree with TRBD1. Germline assignment: CDR1 MNHEY and CDR2 SVGAGI. After removal of 6 bases from V and 3 bases from J, the junction contained 10 bases not matched to a gene. The CDR3 is made up of 15 amino acids. CDR3 DNA sequence: TGTGCCAGCAGCCGACTGGGGACAGGACTCTACGAGCAGTACTTC. Its protein product is CASSRLGTGLYEQYF.

This sequence joins TRBV2 and TRBJ2-7; the match to TRBD2 covers 8 bases. CDR3 length equals 16 residues. Germline CDR1 is SNHLY and CDR2 is FYNNEI. V lost 1 base, J lost 4 bases, and 9 bases stayed unmatched. In DNA, the CDR3 is TGTGCCAGCAGTGAAGGGGCGAGCGGGAGTGTGTACGAGCAGTACTTC. The encoded protein is CASSEGASGSVYEQYF.

The rearrangement uses TRBV11-2 and TRBJ2-2; maybe TRBD2 (6 bases). Trimming removed 3 bases from V and 7 bases from J, with 15 bases in between. The CDR3 consists of 15 residues. Germline V CDR1 and CDR2: SGHAT, FQNNGV. The CDR3 nucleotides are TGTGCCAGCAGCTTTCGGGACTCCTGGAACGGGGAGCTGTTTTTT. Its protein is CASSFRDSWNGELFF.

The chain combines TRBV2 with TRBJ2-2; tentatively, D is TRBD1 (6 bases). CDR3 length equals 15 residues. Germline CDR1 is SNHLY and CDR2 is FYNNEI. V dropped 5 bases and J dropped 1 base, with 11 bases sitting between them. The CDR3 sequence is CASSRDTLNTGELFF. CDR3 DNA sequence: TGTGCCAGCAGTAGGGACACCTTGAACACCGGGGAGCTGTTTTTT.

This chain joins TRBV7-8 and TRBJ2-5; weak D call: TRBD1 (5 bases). The CDR3 runs 15 residues. Germline V gene lookup returns CDR1 SGHVS and CDR2 FQNEAQ. Trimming left V 2 bases short and J 5 bases short, with 15 bases between. The CDR3 nucleotides are TGTGCCAGCAGCTTAATAGCTCCCCCAGGGGAGACCCAGTACTTC. Protein sequence: CASSLIAPPGETQYF.

The genes are TRBV19 and TRBJ1-1; 7 bases are a match to TRBD1. The germline V gene encodes CDR1 LNHDA and CDR2 SQIVND (reference sequence). The CDR3 sequence is 13 residues long. V dropped 6 bases and J dropped 3; count of bases not matched to a gene: 4. CDR3 region: CASRDRRDTEAFF. The CDR3 DNA is TGTGCCAGTAGGGACAGGCGGGACACTGAAGCTTTCTTT.

The chain employs TRBV19 and TRBJ2-7; 15 nucleotides match TRBD2. This CDR3 has 15 residues. Germline V gene lookup returns CDR1 LNHDA and CDR2 SQIVND (reference sequence). V lost 6 bases to trimming and J lost 2 bases; unmatched junction nucleotides: 2. CDR3 sequence reads: CASSWTSGRAYEQYF. In DNA, the CDR3 is TGTGCCAGTAGCTGGACTAGCGGGAGGGCCTACGAGCAGTACTTC.

This chain uses TRBV7-6 with TRBJ2-5; 8 nucleotides match TRBD2. The J segment lost 3 bases and the V segment lost 5 bases, leaving 2 bases of the junction unmatched. Germline V gives CDR1 SGHVS, CDR2 FNYEAQ. CDR3 length: 13 residues. The CDR3 DNA sequence: TGTGCCAGCAGCCACGGGAGGGAAGAGACCCAGTACTTC. Translating it yields CASSHGREETQYF.

The rearrangement joins TRBV19 to TRBJ2-6; no clear D. CDR1 is LNHDA and CDR2 is SQIVND in the germline V gene (reference sequence). The V gene lost 5 bases and the J gene lost 0 bases, with 5 bases spanning the gap. The CDR3 totals 14 residues. The CDR3 loop reads CASSPNSGANVLTF. CDR3 nucleotide sequence: TGTGCCAGTAGTCCAAACTCTGGGGCCAACGTCCTGACTTTC.

V is TRBV5-1 and J is TRBJ2-5, with D possibly being TRBD1 (5 bases). CDR3 length: 14 residues. V lost 3 bases to trimming and J lost 0 bases, with 9 bases between them. From germline, CDR1 is SGHRS and CDR2 YFSETQ. The CDR3 region has the DNA TGCGCCAGCAGCTGGACAACGTACCAAGAGACCCAGTACTTC. This sequence encodes CASSWTTYQETQYF.

The CDR3 sequence: CASSQRLAGVKETQYF. The CDR3 coding sequence is TGCGCCAGCAGCCAAAGACTAGCGGGAGTTAAAGAGACCCAGTACTTC. The chain links TRBV4-3 to TRBJ2-5, with TRBD2 identical over 12 bases. V shed 2 bases and J 3 bases; nucleotides not matched to a gene: 4. The CDR3 totals 16 residues. Germline assignment: CDR1 LGHNA and CDR2 YSLEER.